The 23 T cell receptor beta chains given below trace back to one sample, sequenced in a study of shared clonotypes between healthy human individuals. Sequencing was performed with immunoSEQ multiplex PCR; in TCRdb, only in-frame clones are kept and a portion is missing. Here the sample spans 2,100,000 or so clones, more than 90% being singletons. Sequenced sample: naive CD4+ T cells sorted from blood. This sample's subset: CD45RA+ positively selected. The receptor set was obtained from a man aged 18 to 30 in good health.

The rearrangement joins TRBV19 to TRBJ1-2; D is ambiguous. Germline values: CDR1 LNHDA, CDR2 SQIVND (reference sequence). The CDR3 loop spans 14 amino acids. V was shortened by 7 bases and J by 4 bases, with 16 bases between the two germline ends. This CDR3 is CASMGSHSGYGYTF. CDR3 DNA: TGTGCCAGTATGGGCTCCCACAGCGGCTATGGCTACACCTTC.

The rearrangement links TRBV4-3 to TRBJ1-3; the D gene is possibly TRBD1 (6 bases). Germline CDR1 is LGHNA and CDR2 is YSLEER. The CDR3 consists of 15 residues. V lost 0 bases, J lost 2 bases, and 8 bases lay in between. DNA for the CDR3: TGCGCCAGCAGCCAAGAGCCAGGGGCTGGAAACACCATATATTTT. Translating it yields CASSQEPGAGNTIYF.

The CDR3 region is CASSLGKGVEQYF. The CDR3 bases are TGCGCCAGCAGCTTGGGGAAGGGGGTAGAGCAGTACTTC. The gene calls are TRBV5-1 and TRBJ2-7; possible D gene TRBD1, 6 bases. The CDR3 runs 13 residues. V lost 0 bases, J lost 7 bases, and 11 bases lay in between. Per the germline V gene, CDR1 is SGHRS and CDR2 is YFSETQ.

V gene TRBV2 combines with J gene TRBJ2-7; 7 bases fit TRBD1. Germline V gene sequence: CDR1 SNHLY, CDR2 FYNNEI. The ends lost 6 bases at V and 5 bases at J; junction bases unmatched: 7. The CDR3 spans 13 residues. The CDR3 DNA reads as TGTGCCAGCAGCCGACAGGGCTTGGACGAGCAGTACTTC. Amino acid sequence: CASSRQGLDEQYF.

V is TRBV11-2 and J is TRBJ2-5, with a tentative D call TRBD2 (6 bases). The CDR3 is 17 amino acids. The germline V gene encodes CDR1 SGHAT and CDR2 FQNNGV. V was clipped by 5 bases and J by 0 bases, with 19 bases between them. CDR3 protein: CASSVKGSRDYQETQYF. In DNA form, the CDR3 reads TGTGCCAGCAGCGTAAAGGGGTCCCGGGACTACCAAGAGACCCAGTACTTC.

The chain uses TRBV2 and TRBJ2-1; possible D gene TRBD1, 6 bases. The germline V gene encodes CDR1 SNHLY and CDR2 FYNNEI. This CDR3 comprises 14 residues. Between the trimmed V and J ends, which lost 6 bases and 8 bases, there was a span of 17 bases. CDR3 protein: CASRTRLQGYEQFF. CDR3 DNA: TGTGCCAGCAGAACTAGATTACAGGGATATGAGCAGTTCTTC.

The V call is TRBV9, the J call TRBJ1-6; 11 bases are shared with TRBD1. CDR3 length: 16 residues. The J segment lost 8 bases and the V segment lost 4 bases, leaving 8 bases of the junction unmatched. CDR1 is SGDLS, CDR2 YYNGEE, per germline. DNA of the CDR3: TGTGCCAGCAGCCCCGGACAGGGGGCTCCTTATTCACCCCTCCACTTT. Its protein is CASSPGQGAPYSPLHF.

The chain couples TRBV7-6 to TRBJ1-3; D gene uncertain. Germline-derived CDR1 and CDR2 are SGHVS and FNYEAQ. Trimming shortened V by 2 bases and J by 2 bases, and 7 bases separated the two germline ends. The CDR3 contains 14 residues. CDR3 sequence reads: CASSLRVPGNTIYF. In nucleotides, the CDR3 is TGTGCCAGCAGCTTAAGGGTTCCTGGAAACACCATATATTTT.

The table lists this clone with a count of one. This chain connects TRBV6-5 to TRBJ2-3; D may be TRBD1 or TRBD2 (6 bases each). CDR3 length: 16 residues. Germline values: CDR1 MNHEY, CDR2 SVGAGI. The V end was cut by 2 bases, the J end by 5 bases, with 17 bases between. The CDR3 reads CASSYGGAGVGDTQYF. CDR3 DNA: TGTGCCAGCAGTTACGGCGGGGCAGGGGTGGGAGATACGCAGTATTTT.

V gene TRBV9 combines with J gene TRBJ1-1; 8 bases are a match to TRBD1. The CDR3 consists of 14 residues. Germline values: CDR1 SGDLS, CDR2 YYNGEE. With V trimmed by 3 bases and J by 3 bases, 4 bases remained unmatched. For the CDR3, the DNA is TGTGCCAGCAGCGGGGCGACAGGGGACACTGAAGCTTTCTTT. The encoded protein is CASSGATGDTEAFF.

V gene TRBV7-2 combines with J gene TRBJ2-7; TRBD2 matches at 15 bases. The CDR3 length is 16 residues. Germline V lookup: CDR1 SGHTA, CDR2 FQGNSA. V lost 5 bases to trimming and J lost 4 bases; unmatched junction nucleotides: 6. This chain's CDR3 is CASSRRTSGRAYEQYF. DNA for the CDR3: TGTGCCAGCAGCCGTAGGACTAGCGGGAGGGCGTACGAGCAGTACTTC.

V is TRBV27 and J is TRBJ1-1; D perhaps matches TRBD1 (5 bases). This CDR3 has 14 residues. The germline V gene encodes CDR1 MNHEY and CDR2 SMNVEV (reference sequence). Trimming pared 1 base from V and 6 bases from J, leaving 12 bases between. This chain's CDR3 is CASSLLRGMAEAFF. For the CDR3, the DNA is TGTGCCAGCAGTTTATTGAGGGGCATGGCTGAAGCTTTCTTT.

The chain joins TRBV7-8 to TRBJ2-2, with D perhaps given as TRBD1 or TRBD2 (5 bases each). Trimming took off 4 bases at V and 6 bases at J, with 15 bases between the two ends. CDR1 and CDR2 (germline): SGHVS, FQNEAQ. The CDR3 totals 15 residues. In DNA, the CDR3 is TGTGCCAGCAGCTCCGGGGCTCTGGTCGCCGGGGAGCTGTTTTTT. Amino acids: CASSSGALVAGELFF.

The chain recombines TRBV2 with TRBJ1-2, with 8 bases lining up with TRBD1. The CDR3 consists of 12 residues. V lost 7 bases, J lost 8 bases, and 6 bases stayed unmatched. Germline V lookup: CDR1 SNHLY, CDR2 FYNNEI. The CDR3, as DNA: TGTGCCAGCACCGGACAGGGTGGAGGCTACACCTTC. Encoded protein: CASTGQGGGYTF.

The rearrangement uses TRBV19 and TRBJ2-7; TRBD1 matches 7 bases. Germline CDR1 LNHDA, CDR2 SQIVND (reference sequence). This CDR3 comprises 13 residues. The ends lost 5 bases at V and 3 bases at J; junction bases unmatched: 4. CDR3 region: CASSSGQIYEQYF. CDR3 DNA sequence: TGTGCCAGTAGTTCGGGACAGATCTACGAGCAGTACTTC.

CDR3 in amino acids: CASRMTGQGRAYEQYF. Written as DNA, the CDR3 is TGTGCCAGCAGGATGACCGGACAGGGAAGGGCCTACGAGCAGTACTTC. The chain employs TRBV27 and TRBJ2-7, with 8 nucleotides matching TRBD1. The CDR3 is 16 amino acids. CDR1 and CDR2 from the germline V gene are MNHEY and SMNVEV (reference sequence). The J segment lost 2 bases and the V segment lost 6 bases, leaving 12 bases of the junction unmatched.

The chain couples TRBV2 to TRBJ2-7; D call uncertain. Deletions cut 5 bases from V and 3 bases from J, with 8 bases between. Germline V gives CDR1 SNHLY, CDR2 FYNNEI. This CDR3 is built from 12 residues. The CDR3 nucleotides are TGTGCCAGCAGTCGGTCGGACTACGAGCAGTACTTC. Its protein product is CASSRSDYEQYF.

This sequence joins TRBV7-8 and TRBJ1-1; weak D call: TRBD1 (6 bases). CDR1 and CDR2 (germline): SGHVS, FQNEAQ. V lost 4 bases, J lost 7 bases, and 13 bases lay in between. The CDR3 is 13 amino acids. The CDR3 loop reads CASSSDGQLEAFF. The CDR3 DNA reads as TGTGCCAGCAGCTCTGACGGACAGCTTGAAGCTTTCTTT.

The V and J genes are TRBV7-6 and TRBJ1-3; D uncertain. Trimming stripped 1 base from V and 0 bases from J, with 10 bases between. The CDR3 contains 16 residues. Germline assignment: CDR1 SGHVS and CDR2 FNYEAQ. For the CDR3, the DNA is TGTGCCAGCAGCTTAGAAGCGGCACCCTCTGGAAACACCATATATTTT. Its translation is CASSLEAAPSGNTIYF.

This chain uses TRBV30 with TRBJ1-6; D unclear. CDR3 size: 13 residues. Per the germline V gene, CDR1 is GTSNPN and CDR2 is SVGIG (reference sequence). V dropped 7 bases and J dropped 5 bases, with 12 bases sitting between them. The CDR3 DNA reads TGTGCCTCTACCTGGAGGGATAATTCACCCCTCCACTTT. As protein: CASTWRDNSPLHF.

The gene calls are TRBV7-2 and TRBJ2-1; 7 bases agree with TRBD1. V shed 4 bases, J shed 2 bases, and the junction held 5 bases outside the gene matches. The germline V gene encodes CDR1 SGHTA and CDR2 FQGNSA. CDR3 length: 15 residues. The CDR3 region is CASSSYRGPYNEQFF. The CDR3 DNA reads as TGTGCCAGCAGCTCCTACAGGGGACCCTACAATGAGCAGTTCTTC.

V usage is TRBV30 and J usage is TRBJ2-7, with 7 bases that match TRBD1. CDR1 and CDR2 (germline): GTSNPN, SVGIG (reference sequence). The CDR3 length is 15 residues. The J segment lost 3 bases and the V segment lost 4 bases, leaving 12 bases of the junction unmatched. CDR3 in amino acids: CAWIPQQGSLYEQYF. DNA for the CDR3: TGTGCCTGGATCCCCCAACAGGGGTCTCTCTACGAGCAGTACTTC.

The CDR3 DNA sequence: TGTGCCAGCAGCTTAGACGGAGCTAACTATGGCTACACCTTC. This gives the protein CASSLDGANYGYTF. The chain links TRBV7-8 to TRBJ1-2; no definite D call. The CDR3 has 14 amino acids. V was pared by 1 base and J by 0 bases, with 6 bases between. The germline gives CDR1 SGHVS, CDR2 FQNEAQ.